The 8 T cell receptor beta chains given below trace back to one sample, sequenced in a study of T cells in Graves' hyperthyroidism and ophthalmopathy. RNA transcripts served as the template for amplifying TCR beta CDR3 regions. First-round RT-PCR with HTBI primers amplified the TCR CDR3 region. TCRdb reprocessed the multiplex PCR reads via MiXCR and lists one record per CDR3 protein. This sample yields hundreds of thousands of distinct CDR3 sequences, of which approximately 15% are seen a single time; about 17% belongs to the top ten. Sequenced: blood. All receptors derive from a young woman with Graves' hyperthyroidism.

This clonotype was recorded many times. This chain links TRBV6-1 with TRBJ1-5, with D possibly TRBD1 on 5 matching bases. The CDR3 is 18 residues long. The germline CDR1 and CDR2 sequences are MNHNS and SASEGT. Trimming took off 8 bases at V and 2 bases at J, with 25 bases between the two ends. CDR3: CASDRAPRADMGNQPQHF. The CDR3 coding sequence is TGTGCCAGCGACCGTGCTCCCAGGGCGGATATGGGCAATCAGCCCCAGCATTTT.

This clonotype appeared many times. CDR3 in amino acids: CATSFGGSYGYTF. The CDR3 DNA follows: TGTGCCACCAGTTTCGGGGGCTCCTATGGCTACACCTTC. The chain couples TRBV24-1 to TRBJ1-2; TRBD1 is a possible D gene (6 bases). The germline CDR1 and CDR2 sequences are KGHDR and SFDVKD. The CDR3 spans 13 residues. The V end lost 6 bases, the J end lost 4 bases, and 11 bases lay between the germline ends.

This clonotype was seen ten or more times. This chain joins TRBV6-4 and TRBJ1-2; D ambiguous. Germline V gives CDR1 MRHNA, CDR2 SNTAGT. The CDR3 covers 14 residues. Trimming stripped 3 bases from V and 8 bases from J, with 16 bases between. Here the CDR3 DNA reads TGTGCCAGCAGTGAAGGTCCAGACTTGAGGGGCTACACCTTC. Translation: CASSEGPDLRGYTF.

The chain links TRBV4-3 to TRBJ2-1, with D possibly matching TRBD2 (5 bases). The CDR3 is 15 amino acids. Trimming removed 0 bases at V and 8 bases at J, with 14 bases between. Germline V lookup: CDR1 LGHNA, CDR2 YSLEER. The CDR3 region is CASSQDRRSRDEQFF. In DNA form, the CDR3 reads TGCGCCAGCAGCCAAGATCGGAGGAGTCGTGATGAGCAGTTCTTC.

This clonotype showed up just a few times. The CDR3 sequence is CASSQGTRLNTEAFF. The CDR3 DNA is TGTGCCAGCAGCCAGGGGACAAGGTTGAACACTGAAGCTTTCTTT. V usage is TRBV4-2 and J usage is TRBJ1-1; weak D call: TRBD1 (6 bases). V was pared by 3 bases and J by 0 bases, with 11 bases between. The CDR3 extends over 15 amino acids. Germline CDR1 reads LGHNA; CDR2 reads YNFKEQ.

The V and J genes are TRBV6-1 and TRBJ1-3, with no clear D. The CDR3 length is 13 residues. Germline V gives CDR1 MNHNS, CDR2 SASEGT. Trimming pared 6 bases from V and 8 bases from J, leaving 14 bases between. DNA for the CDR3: TGTGCCAGCAGAGACATTAGGAAGGACACCATATATTTT. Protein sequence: CASRDIRKDTIYF.

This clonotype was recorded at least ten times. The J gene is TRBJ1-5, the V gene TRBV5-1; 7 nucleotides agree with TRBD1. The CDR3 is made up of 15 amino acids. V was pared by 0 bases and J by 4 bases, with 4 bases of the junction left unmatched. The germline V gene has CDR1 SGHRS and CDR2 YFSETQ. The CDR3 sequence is CASSLGGGQNQPQHF. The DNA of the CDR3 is TGCGCCAGCAGCTTGGGAGGGGGCCAGAATCAGCCCCAGCATTTT. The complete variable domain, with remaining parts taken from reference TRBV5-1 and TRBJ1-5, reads KAGVTQTPRYLIKTRGQQVTLSCSPISGHRSVSWYQQTPGQGLQFLFEYFSETQRNKGNFPGRFSGRQFSNSRSEMNVSTLELGDSALYLCASSLGGGQNQPQHFGDGTRLSIL.

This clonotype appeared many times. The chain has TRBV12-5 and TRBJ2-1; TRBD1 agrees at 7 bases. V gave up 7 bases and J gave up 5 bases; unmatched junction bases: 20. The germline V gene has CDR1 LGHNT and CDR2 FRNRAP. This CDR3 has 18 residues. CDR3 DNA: TGTGCTAGTGCCGCGAGCGGAAAGGACAGGCCGACGCACAATGAGCAGTTCTTC. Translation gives CASAASGKDRPTHNEQFF.